Below are 30 T cell receptor beta chains sequenced from a single sample in a study of blood T cell repertoires in COVID-19 (dated by TCRdb to the early 2020s). The library was obtained by the immunoSEQ multiplex PCR assay. In its TCRdb copy, this immuneACCESS table keeps in-frame sequences only and misses some clones. Where compared with another copy, unresolved V genes explain less than half of these, and the others have no known cause. This sample is represented by tens of thousands of clones; about nine tenths of them were singletons. The ten largest clones capture 1% to 1.5% of the sample. The sequencing input was peripheral blood. The receptors were sampled from a woman older than 75 with acute or convalescent COVID-19.

The chain uses TRBV2 and TRBJ1-3; D is perhaps TRBD1 (5 bases). CDR3 length equals 17 residues. V lost 0 bases to trimming and J lost 4 bases, with 16 bases between them. Germline values: CDR1 SNHLY, CDR2 FYNNEI. DNA for the CDR3: TGTGCCAGCAGTGAAGCGCTTCAAAGGGGCTCGGGAAACACCATATATTTT. Translated, it gives CASSEALQRGSGNTIYF.

This clone occurred a few times. The chain couples TRBV19 to TRBJ2-1, with 9 bases fitting TRBD2. The germline V gene encodes CDR1 LNHDA and CDR2 SQIVND (reference sequence). With 7 bases clipped from V and 7 bases from J, the junction kept 5 bases outside the gene matches. The CDR3 totals 13 residues. The CDR3 spells CASMREGLNEQFF. The CDR3 DNA reads as TGTGCCAGTATGCGGGAGGGTTTAAATGAGCAGTTCTTC.

This chain links TRBV18 with TRBJ2-6; 7 nucleotides align to TRBD1. J gave up 0 bases and V 6 bases, and 11 bases lay outside the gene matches. From germline, CDR1 is KGHSH and CDR2 LQKENI. The CDR3 contains 18 residues. The DNA for the CDR3 is TGTGCCAGCTCCCCTTGGACAGGACCAGCCTCTGGGGCCAACGTCCTGACTTTC. Protein: CASSPWTGPASGANVLTF.

J is TRBJ2-5 and V is TRBV19; 8 bases map to TRBD1. Losses at the gene ends were 5 bases for V and 0 bases for J; bases not matched to a gene: 8. The CDR3 totals 16 residues. Germline CDR1 is LNHDA and CDR2 is SQIVND (reference sequence). CDR3 DNA sequence: TGTGCCAGTAGTGCCGGGACAGGCGCGTACCAAGAGACCCAGTACTTC. Amino acid sequence: CASSAGTGAYQETQYF.

The chain carries TRBV6-1 and TRBJ1-5, with D unresolved. The length of the CDR3 is 16 residues. V shed 4 bases and J shed 0 bases, with 13 bases lying between them. CDR1 and CDR2 from the germline V gene are MNHNS and SASEGT. The CDR3 sequence: CASSALEGYSNQPQHF. CDR3 DNA sequence: TGTGCCAGCAGTGCGCTAGAGGGTTATAGCAATCAGCCCCAGCATTTT.

This clone has a single count. J is TRBJ2-5 and V is TRBV19; D is perhaps TRBD2 (5 bases). The CDR3 extends over 14 amino acids. Trimming cost V 3 bases and J 6 bases, with 14 bases left between them. The germline V gene encodes CDR1 LNHDA and CDR2 SQIVND (reference sequence). The CDR3 DNA is TGTGCCAGTAGTATCATCCCCGGGGTTAAGACCCAGTACTTC. The encoded protein is CASSIIPGVKTQYF.

The V and J genes are TRBV19 and TRBJ2-1; 7 bases are a match to TRBD2. Germline V gene lookup returns CDR1 LNHDA and CDR2 SQIVND (reference sequence). The length of the CDR3 is 11 residues. The CDR3 here is CAGGSYNEQFF. CDR3 bases: TGTGCGGGGGGGTCATACAATGAGCAGTTCTTC.

The genes are TRBV20-1 and TRBJ2-3, with D possibly TRBD2 on 6 matching bases. Trimming cost V 3 bases and J 4 bases, with 17 bases left between them. The germline CDR1 and CDR2 sequences are DFQATT and SNEGSKA (reference sequence). The CDR3 contains 15 residues. The CDR3 loop reads CSASDPRDSPDTQYF. For the CDR3, the DNA is TGCAGTGCTAGTGACCCTCGGGACTCGCCAGATACGCAGTATTTT.

The chain recombines TRBV18 with TRBJ1-5; a possible D gene is TRBD1 (5 bases). The CDR3 covers 15 residues. Germline CDR1 and CDR2: KGHSH and LQKENI. The germline V and J ends were trimmed by 0 bases and 5 bases, with 11 bases remaining between them. The CDR3 spells CASSPPGRADQPQHF. CDR3 sequence (DNA): TGTGCCAGCTCACCACCGGGCAGGGCAGATCAGCCCCAGCATTTT.

This clone was counted a single time. The rearrangement uses TRBV19 and TRBJ1-5, with no clear D. CDR1 is LNHDA, CDR2 SQIVND, per germline (reference sequence). V was trimmed by 7 bases and J by 4 bases, leaving 11 bases between them. The CDR3 spans 13 residues. CDR3: CASKTSPNQPQHF. The CDR3, as DNA: TGTGCCAGTAAGACAAGCCCGAATCAGCCCCAGCATTTT.

V gene TRBV7-2 combines with J gene TRBJ2-3; 10 nucleotides line up with TRBD1. Trimming removed 3 bases from V and 6 bases from J; junction bases left unmatched: 9. The CDR3 runs to 16 residues. The germline V gene has CDR1 SGHTA and CDR2 FQGNSA. The CDR3 bases are TGTGCCAGCAGCTTTACCGGGACAGGGGAAGGGGATACGCAGTATTTT. It translates to CASSFTGTGEGDTQYF.

The rearrangement joins TRBV18 to TRBJ1-4; D gene uncertain. The germline V and J ends were trimmed by 5 bases and 3 bases, with 16 bases remaining between them. Germline values: CDR1 KGHSH, CDR2 LQKENI. The CDR3 has 16 residues. CDR3 DNA sequence: TGTGCCAGCTCAGCTCGCCAGAGTGGAGCTAATGAAAAACTGTTTTTT. This sequence encodes CASSARQSGANEKLFF.

The chain couples TRBV10-3 to TRBJ2-1; weak D call: TRBD1 (5 bases). The CDR3 contains 15 residues. Germline CDR1 and CDR2: ENHRY and SYGVKD. Trimming removed 4 bases at V and 1 base at J, with 11 bases between. The CDR3 DNA is TGTGCCATCAGTGGTGGGGCGACTTCCTACAATGAGCAGTTCTTC. It translates to CAISGGATSYNEQFF.

The chain uses TRBV10-1 and TRBJ2-1, with 7 bases lining up with TRBD1. The germline V gene encodes CDR1 WNHNN and CDR2 SYGVQD (reference sequence). V dropped 8 bases and J dropped 8; count of bases not matched to a gene: 21. The CDR3 extends over 17 amino acids. CDR3 bases: TGCGCCAGCGCCCTCGGGGCTACCGGGACAGACTCTGATGAGCAGTTCTTC. This encodes CASALGATGTDSDEQFF.

This chain's CDR3 is CASSSGTGWYGYTF. The CDR3 DNA is TGTGCCAGCAGTTCCGGGACAGGGTGGTATGGCTACACCTTC. V usage is TRBV6-5 and J usage is TRBJ1-2; 9 nucleotides agree with TRBD1. This CDR3 comprises 14 residues. The V segment lost 4 bases and the J segment 5 bases; nucleotides outside the gene matches: 5. Germline-derived CDR1 and CDR2 are MNHEY and SVGAGI.

CDR3 DNA sequence: TGTGCCAGCAGTTTATCGGGGGACAGGAGCGCCAATGAGCAGTTCTTC. Its protein product is CASSLSGDRSANEQFF. The rearrangement links TRBV27 to TRBJ2-1, with 8 bases matching TRBD1. CDR3 length: 16 residues. CDR1 MNHEY and CDR2 SMNVEV come from the germline V gene (reference sequence). Germline trimming cut 0 bases from V and 6 bases from J; bases unmatched to any gene: 7.

The J gene is TRBJ1-5, the V gene TRBV6-5; possible D gene TRBD1, 6 bases. Germline CDR1 MNHEY, CDR2 SVGAGI. Trimming left V 5 bases short and J 7 bases short, with 18 bases between. There are 15 residues in the CDR3. CDR3 DNA sequence: TGTGCCAGCAGTCATGACCCCACAGGGTCCCAGCCCCAGCATTTT. This translates into CASSHDPTGSQPQHF.

This clone was recorded only once. The V gene is TRBV9, the J gene TRBJ2-1; no reliable D call. Germline loops: CDR1 SGDLS, CDR2 YYNGEE. V lost 1 base and J lost 7, with 6 bases in between. This CDR3 is built from 12 residues. Written as DNA, the CDR3 is TGTGCCAGCAGCGTAATCGGGAATGAGCAGTTCTTC. It is translated as CASSVIGNEQFF. Looking up the rest from reference TRBV9 and TRBJ2-1 gives the full variable domain: DSGVTQTPKHLITATGQRVTLRCSPRSGDLSVYWYQQSLDQGLQFLIQYYNGEERAKGNILERFSAQQFPDLHSELNLSSLELGDSALYFCASSVIGNEQFFGPGTRLTVL.

The sample holds a few counts of this clone. V is TRBV6-2 or TRBV6-3 and J is TRBJ1-4; D is uncertain. In germline, CDR1 is MNHEY, CDR2 SVGEGT. Trimming took off 6 bases at V and 0 bases at J, with 11 bases between the two ends. The CDR3 loop spans 15 amino acids. The CDR3 spells CASSPGVATNEKLFF. The DNA of the CDR3 is TGTGCCAGCAGCCCGGGCGTAGCAACTAATGAAAAACTGTTTTTT.

In its sample, this clone was seen a few times. This chain joins TRBV7-9 and TRBJ1-6, with D possibly matching TRBD1 (6 bases). Germline V gene lookup returns CDR1 SEHNR and CDR2 FQNEAQ (reference sequence). Trimming cost V 3 bases and J 7 bases, with 13 bases left between them. The CDR3 is made up of 15 amino acids. The CDR3 protein is CASSFDRPGNSPLHF. Here the CDR3 DNA reads TGTGCCAGCAGCTTCGACAGGCCTGGGAATTCACCCCTCCACTTT.

This clone was observed a single time. The chain joins TRBV30 to TRBJ1-3, with D possibly matching TRBD1 (6 bases). Germline V gene sequence: CDR1 GTSNPN, CDR2 SVGIG (reference sequence). V was clipped by 5 bases and J by 1 base, with 15 bases between them. CDR3 length equals 15 residues. The CDR3 DNA reads as TGTGCCTGGGCTCCGGGACAACCATCTGGAAACACCATATATTTT. It specifies CAWAPGQPSGNTIYF.

CDR3 residues: CASSDRVASVTQYF. DNA of the CDR3: TGTGCCAGCAGCGACAGGGTCGCCTCTGTTACGCAGTATTTT. The chain combines TRBV9 with TRBJ2-3, with D possibly matching TRBD1 (6 bases). The V end was cut by 3 bases, the J end by 8 bases, with 16 bases between. The V gene's germline CDR1 is SGDLS and CDR2 YYNGEE. The CDR3 covers 14 residues.

The sample holds one count of this clone. This chain joins TRBV6-5 and TRBJ2-2, with TRBD2 matching over 10 bases. V was clipped by 6 bases and J by 7 bases; unmatched bases: 2. The CDR3 loop spans 13 amino acids. The germline CDR1 and CDR2 sequences are MNHEY and SVGAGI. CDR3 sequence: CASRQREGGELFF. CDR3 coding DNA: TGTGCCAGCAGGCAGCGGGAGGGCGGGGAGCTGTTTTTT.

V is TRBV3-1 (or the pseudogene TRBV3-2) and J is TRBJ1-4, with 7 positions matching TRBD1. From germline, CDR1 is LGHDT and CDR2 YNNKEL (reference sequence). The CDR3 consists of 15 residues. J gave up 8 bases and V 5 bases, and 11 bases lay outside the gene matches. The CDR3 loop reads CASSDQQGTQEKLFF. The CDR3 DNA is TGTGCCAGCAGCGACCAACAGGGGACACAGGAAAAACTGTTTTTT.

The rearrangement joins TRBV2 to TRBJ2-1, with a possible D match to TRBD2 (5 bases). The V gene lost 8 bases and the J gene lost 4 bases, with 18 bases spanning the gap. Germline values: CDR1 SNHLY, CDR2 FYNNEI. The CDR3 length is 15 residues. The CDR3 DNA follows: TGTGCCAGCTGTTCCGTGTGGGGAGTATACAATGAGCAGTTCTTC. Translation gives CASCSVWGVYNEQFF.

This clone appeared a single time. The V call is TRBV5-1, the J call TRBJ2-1; D is unresolved. The V and J ends lost 0 bases and 4 bases respectively, with 8 bases between them. Germline values: CDR1 SGHRS, CDR2 YFSETQ. The CDR3 loop spans 14 amino acids. CDR3 amino acids: CASSLGGSYNEQFF. The CDR3 DNA sequence: TGCGCCAGCAGCTTGGGAGGCAGTTACAATGAGCAGTTCTTC.

The V gene is TRBV2, the J gene TRBJ2-2, with D perhaps matching TRBD1 (6 bases). Germline V lookup: CDR1 SNHLY, CDR2 FYNNEI. This CDR3 contains 15 residues. Trimming took 6 bases from V and 2 from J, leaving 13 bases between them. The CDR3, as DNA: TGTGCCAGCAGCTCCGGGACAACCAACACCGGGGAGCTGTTTTTT. Residues: CASSSGTTNTGELFF.

The genes are TRBV7-6 and TRBJ1-1, with 8 bases identical to TRBD1. Germline loops: CDR1 SGHVS, CDR2 FNYEAQ. The CDR3 loop spans 14 amino acids. After removal of 1 base from V and 4 bases from J, the junction contained 2 bases not matched to a gene. This CDR3 is CASSLDTGGTEAFF. The CDR3 DNA sequence: TGTGCCAGCAGCTTAGACACAGGGGGCACTGAAGCTTTCTTT.

With respect to this clone: One junction end does not reproduce the germline sequence, and a read error may be involved. This chain links TRBV5-1 with TRBJ2-7, with a weak D call TRBD2 (5 bases). From germline, CDR1 is SGHRS and CDR2 YFSETQ. The CDR3 totals 11 residues. CDR3 sequence: CASSSPSETGF. Written as DNA, the CDR3 is TGCGCCAGCAGCTCCCCAAGCGAGACGGGGTTC.

This rearrangement joins TRBV5-1 to TRBJ1-2; TRBD1 matches at 8 bases. The length of the CDR3 is 17 residues. V shed 0 bases and J 2 bases; nucleotides not matched to a gene: 9. Germline CDR1 is SGHRS and CDR2 is YFSETQ. The CDR3 loop reads CASSLERWTGTNYGYTF. In nucleotides, the CDR3 is TGCGCCAGCAGCTTGGAGCGGTGGACAGGGACAAACTATGGCTACACCTTC.